The 24 T cell receptor beta chains below all came from one sample that was sequenced in a study of control samples from healthy donors and cancer patients. Using immunoSEQ multiplex PCR, the repertoire was profiled, and TCRdb retains in-frame clones only, with some absent. Of about 190,000 clones listed, around 90% are singletons. The sequencing sample was made of blood. These receptors all come from a man aged 25 to 40 in good health.

The sample holds a few counts of this clone. V and J are TRBV3-1 (or the pseudogene TRBV3-2) and TRBJ2-7, with D unclear. The CDR3 has 12 amino acids. V shed 0 bases and J shed 7 bases, with 7 bases lying between them. Looked up from germline, CDR1 is LGHDT and CDR2 is YNNKEL (reference sequence). This chain's CDR3 is CASSQDFGEQYF. CDR3 in DNA: TGTGCCAGCAGCCAAGATTTTGGTGAGCAGTACTTC.

CDR3: CASAQDRDTGELFF. For the CDR3, the DNA is TGTGCCAGCGCCCAGGACAGAGACACCGGGGAGCTGTTTTTT. The chain combines TRBV2 with TRBJ2-2, with D perhaps TRBD1 (6 bases). Between the trimmed V and J ends, which lost 8 bases and 3 bases, there was a span of 13 bases. Germline V gene sequence: CDR1 SNHLY, CDR2 FYNNEI. The CDR3 is 14 amino acids. The complete variable domain, with remaining parts taken from reference TRBV2 and TRBJ2-2, reads EPEVTQTPSHQVTQMGQEVILRCVPISNHLYFYWYRQILGQKVEFLVSFYNNEISEKSEIFDDQFSVERPDGSNFTLKIRSTKLEDSAMYFCASAQDRDTGELFFGEGSRLTVL.

This chain connects TRBV18 to TRBJ1-4, with D unresolved. Trimming shortened V by 3 bases and J by 7 bases, and 18 bases separated the two germline ends. The CDR3 covers 16 residues. Germline values: CDR1 KGHSH, CDR2 LQKENI. The CDR3 protein is CASSPAQSGEGEKLFF. Here the CDR3 DNA reads TGTGCCAGCTCACCGGCTCAAAGCGGGGAGGGTGAAAAACTGTTTTTT.

The chain is built from TRBV19 and TRBJ2-1; D may be TRBD2 (6 bases). The CDR3 length is 15 residues. Germline values: CDR1 LNHDA, CDR2 SQIVND (reference sequence). The V and J ends lost 3 bases and 5 bases respectively, with 14 bases between them. DNA for the CDR3: TGTGCCAGTAGTATTCAAAAGGCGGGAAACAATGAGCAGTTCTTC. This codes for CASSIQKAGNNEQFF.

This clone was found once. The CDR3 DNA is TGTGCCAGCACCAACGCGCCAACTAATGAAAAACTGTTTTTT. Its protein product is CASTNAPTNEKLFF. The chain joins TRBV6-6 to TRBJ1-4, with no clear D. This CDR3 has 14 residues. CDR1 is MNHNY, CDR2 SVGAGI, per germline (reference sequence). V was cut by 7 bases and J by 0 bases, with 9 bases left in between.

The chain couples TRBV7-9 to TRBJ2-1; 7 nucleotides align to TRBD1. This CDR3 has 16 residues. The germline V gene has CDR1 SEHNR and CDR2 FQNEAQ (reference sequence). The V segment lost 5 bases and the J segment 6 bases; nucleotides outside the gene matches: 13. The CDR3 DNA is TGTGCCAGCAGCCCACCCGACCCAGGGGGATCCAATGAGCAGTTCTTC. This encodes CASSPPDPGGSNEQFF.

The V call is TRBV5-3, the J call TRBJ2-1; weak D call: TRBD2 (6 bases). TRBV5-3 is classed as an ORF, of uncertain function. V was shortened by 0 bases and J by 6 bases, with 16 bases between the two germline ends. CDR3 size: 16 residues. CDR3 residues: CARSLDLDYLFNEQFF. CDR3 DNA: TGTGCCAGAAGCTTGGACTTGGACTACCTCTTCAATGAGCAGTTCTTC.

As DNA, the CDR3 is TGCAGCGTTGAGAACAGGGATCGGGGTAACTATGGCTACACCTTC. It specifies CSVENRDRGNYGYTF. The rearrangement uses TRBV29-1 and TRBJ1-2; D is perhaps TRBD1 (6 bases). Germline values: CDR1 SQVTM, CDR2 ANQGSEA. V lost 3 bases to trimming and J lost 1 base, with 15 bases between them. The length of the CDR3 is 15 residues.

The V call is TRBV30, the J call TRBJ1-5, with TRBD1 matching 8 bases. With V trimmed by 2 bases and J by 5 bases, 14 bases remained unmatched. The CDR3 is 17 residues long. CDR1 is GTSNPN, CDR2 SVGIG, per germline (reference sequence). CDR3 nucleotide sequence: TGTGCCTGGAGTACGTCCACTACTCAGGGGGCCGATCAGCCCCAGCATTTT. Amino acids: CAWSTSTTQGADQPQHF.

V usage is TRBV6-1 and J usage is TRBJ2-1, with D perhaps matching TRBD1 (5 bases). This CDR3 contains 15 residues. V gave up 3 bases and J gave up 0 bases, with 9 bases separating them. CDR1 and CDR2 from the germline V gene are MNHNS and SASEGT. The CDR3 region has the DNA TGTGCCAGCAGTGACGGACAAAGCTCCTACAATGAGCAGTTCTTC. Translated, it gives CASSDGQSSYNEQFF.

V and J are TRBV5-1 and TRBJ2-3, with 10 nucleotides matching TRBD1. Per the germline V gene, CDR1 is SGHRS and CDR2 is YFSETQ. CDR3 length equals 18 residues. V gave up 3 bases and J gave up 3 bases; unmatched junction bases: 13. CDR3 nucleotide sequence: TGCGCCAGCAGCTCCAACCGACCGACAGGGGGCGGGACAGATACGCAGTATTTT. Its translation: CASSSNRPTGGGTDTQYF.

The chain is built from TRBV30 and TRBJ1-4; tentatively, D is TRBD1 (5 bases). The CDR3 totals 13 residues. V was pared by 0 bases and J by 8 bases, with 10 bases between. Germline loops: CDR1 GTSNPN, CDR2 SVGIG (reference sequence). Written as DNA, the CDR3 is TGTGCCTGGAGTGTAACGGGGCGGGAAAAACTGTTTTTT. Amino acids: CAWSVTGREKLFF.

The chain employs TRBV4-1 and TRBJ2-7; possibly TRBD1 for D (6 bases). This CDR3 is built from 16 residues. V lost 2 bases, J lost 5 bases, and 19 bases lay in between. Germline V gene lookup returns CDR1 MGHRA and CDR2 YSYEKL. CDR3 protein: CASSQRVGGPQDEQYF. The DNA of the CDR3 is TGCGCCAGCAGCCAAAGGGTAGGGGGACCGCAGGACGAGCAGTACTTC.

The V and J genes are TRBV5-5 and TRBJ2-7, with 8 bases lining up with TRBD1. This CDR3 contains 14 residues. Germline loops: CDR1 SGHKS, CDR2 YYEKEE (reference sequence). Trimming removed 4 bases from V and 3 bases from J; junction bases left unmatched: 6. CDR3 sequence: CASSTDRAGYEQYF. For the CDR3, the DNA is TGTGCCAGCAGCACGGACAGGGCGGGCTACGAGCAGTACTTC.

The rearrangement joins TRBV5-1 to TRBJ2-7; weak D call: TRBD1 (6 bases). The V gene lost 3 bases and the J gene lost 6 bases, with 10 bases spanning the gap. Germline V gives CDR1 SGHRS, CDR2 YFSETQ. The CDR3 runs to 12 residues. CDR3 in amino acids: CASSSQGIEQYF. The CDR3 nucleotides are TGCGCCAGCAGCTCGCAGGGGATCGAGCAGTACTTC.

The chain uses TRBV12-3 or TRBV12-4 and TRBJ1-5, with D uncertain. This CDR3 is 13 amino acids long. V shed 1 base and J shed 5 bases, with 6 bases lying between them. CDR3 in DNA: TGTGCCAGCAGTTTAGAGTCTTATCAGCCCCAGCATTTT. This codes for CASSLESYQPQHF.

The chain recombines TRBV7-9 with TRBJ1-3; D gene unclear. This CDR3 comprises 14 residues. V was cut by 0 bases and J by 8 bases, with 11 bases left in between. Germline-derived CDR1 and CDR2 are SEHNR and FQNEAQ (reference sequence). The CDR3: CASSLALGEDTIYF. As DNA, the CDR3 is TGTGCCAGCAGCTTAGCCCTCGGGGAAGACACCATATATTTT.

This sequence joins TRBV7-9 and TRBJ2-1, with no clear D. CDR1 is SEHNR and CDR2 is FQNEAQ in the germline V gene (reference sequence). The CDR3 totals 12 residues. Trimming pared 5 bases from V and 12 bases from J, leaving 14 bases between. The CDR3 here is CASSNGPTGQFF. In DNA, the CDR3 is TGTGCCAGCAGCAACGGGCCAACGGGGCAGTTCTTC.

The V and J genes are TRBV3-1 (or the pseudogene TRBV3-2) and TRBJ1-2; D may be TRBD1 (6 bases). The CDR3 extends over 15 amino acids. Germline V gene data show CDR1 as LGHDT and CDR2 as YNNKEL (reference sequence). V dropped 6 bases and J dropped 6 bases, with 20 bases sitting between them. CDR3: CASSRSSQGRNGYTF. CDR3 DNA: TGTGCCAGCAGTCGTTCCTCACAGGGACGGAATGGCTACACCTTC.

This sequence joins TRBV27 and TRBJ1-6, with 10 bases aligning to TRBD1. The CDR3 covers 19 residues. Looked up from germline, CDR1 is MNHEY and CDR2 is SMNVEV (reference sequence). The V gene end was trimmed by 2 bases and the J gene end by 7 bases; junction bases not matched to a gene: 14. CDR3 DNA sequence: TGTGCCAGCAGTTTAAGGGACAGGGGTAATCCAGTGAACAATTCACCCCTCCACTTT. This encodes CASSLRDRGNPVNNSPLHF.

The V gene is TRBV10-3, the J gene TRBJ1-1, with TRBD1 as a possible D gene (5 bases). The V end was cut by 6 bases, the J end by 1 base, with 9 bases between. Germline-derived CDR1 and CDR2 are ENHRY and SYGVKD. The length of the CDR3 is 13 residues. In DNA form, the CDR3 reads TGTGCCATCAGACCTGGGGGGAACACTGAAGCTTTCTTT. Its translation is CAIRPGGNTEAFF.

This rearrangement joins TRBV7-8 to TRBJ2-3; perhaps TRBD2 as D (6 bases). The V end lost 4 bases, the J end lost 6 bases, and 11 bases lay between the germline ends. This CDR3 is built from 13 residues. CDR1 SGHVS and CDR2 FQNEAQ come from the germline V gene. Here the CDR3 DNA reads TGTGCCAGCAGCTGGCGGGGCGAGGATACGCAGTATTTT. It specifies CASSWRGEDTQYF.

The gene calls are TRBV9 and TRBJ1-2; D ambiguous. Germline values: CDR1 SGDLS, CDR2 YYNGEE. V lost 5 bases and J lost 7, with 12 bases in between. The CDR3 has 12 residues. The CDR3 is CASRDERGGYTF. For the CDR3, the DNA is TGTGCCAGCAGGGACGAAAGAGGTGGCTACACCTTC.

This chain uses TRBV9 with TRBJ1-1; TRBD1 matches 8 bases. The CDR3 runs 14 residues. Germline lookup yields CDR1 SGDLS and CDR2 YYNGEE. V was pared by 5 bases and J by 1 base, with 4 bases of the junction left unmatched. The CDR3 bases are TGTGCCAGCAGGGCAGGGGGCGAGAACACTGAAGCTTTCTTT. This encodes CASRAGGENTEAFF. Full variable domain (missing parts from reference TRBV9 and TRBJ1-1): DSGVTQTPKHLITATGQRVTLRCSPRSGDLSVYWYQQSLDQGLQFLIQYYNGEERAKGNILERFSAQQFPDLHSELNLSSLELGDSALYFCASRAGGENTEAFFGQGTRLTVV.